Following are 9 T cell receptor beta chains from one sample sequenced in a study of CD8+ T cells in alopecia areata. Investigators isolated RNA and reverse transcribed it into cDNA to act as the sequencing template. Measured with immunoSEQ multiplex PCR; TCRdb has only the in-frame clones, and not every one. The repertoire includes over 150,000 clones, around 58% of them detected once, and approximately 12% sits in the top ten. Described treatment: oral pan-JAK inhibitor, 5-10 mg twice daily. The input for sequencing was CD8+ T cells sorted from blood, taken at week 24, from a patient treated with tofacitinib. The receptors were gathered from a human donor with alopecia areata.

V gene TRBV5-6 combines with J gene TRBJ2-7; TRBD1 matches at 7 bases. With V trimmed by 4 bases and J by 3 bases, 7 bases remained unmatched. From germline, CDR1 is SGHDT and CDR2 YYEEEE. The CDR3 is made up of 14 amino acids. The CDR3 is CASSPGQALYEQYF. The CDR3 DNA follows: TGTGCCAGCAGCCCCGGACAGGCGCTCTACGAGCAGTACTTC.

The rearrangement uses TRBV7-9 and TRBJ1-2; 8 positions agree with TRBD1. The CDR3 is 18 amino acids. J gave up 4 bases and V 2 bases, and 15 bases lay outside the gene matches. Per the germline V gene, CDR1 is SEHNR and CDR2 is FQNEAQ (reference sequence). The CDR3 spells CASSLSPAGPGQVYGYTF. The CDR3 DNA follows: TGTGCCAGCAGCTTATCCCCGGCGGGACCGGGACAGGTCTATGGCTACACCTTC.

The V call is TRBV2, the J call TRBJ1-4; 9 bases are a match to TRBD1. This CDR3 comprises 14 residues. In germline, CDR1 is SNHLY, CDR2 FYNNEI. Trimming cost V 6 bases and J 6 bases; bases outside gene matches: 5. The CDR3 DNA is TGTGCCAGCAGCGCGGGACAGGGTCATGAAAAACTGTTTTTT. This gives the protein CASSAGQGHEKLFF.

DNA for the CDR3: TGTGCCAGCACCTTGCGGGACACTGAAGCTTTCTTT. Amino acid sequence: CASTLRDTEAFF. This chain connects TRBV7-9 to TRBJ1-1, with D uncertain. CDR3 length equals 12 residues. V shed 7 bases and J shed 3 bases, with 9 bases lying between them. Germline-derived CDR1 and CDR2 are SEHNR and FQNEAQ (reference sequence). Full variable domain (missing parts from reference TRBV7-9 and TRBJ1-1): DTGVSQNPRHKITKRGQNVTFRCDPISEHNRLYWYRQTLGQGPEFLTYFQNEAQLEKSRLLSDRFSAERPKGSFSTLEIQRTEQGDSAMYLCASTLRDTEAFFGQGTRLTVV.

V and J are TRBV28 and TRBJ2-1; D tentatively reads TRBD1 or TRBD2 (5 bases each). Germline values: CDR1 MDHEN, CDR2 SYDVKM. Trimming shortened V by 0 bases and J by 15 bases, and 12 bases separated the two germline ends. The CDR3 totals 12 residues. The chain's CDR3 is CASSLWGDLAFF. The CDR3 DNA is TGTGCCAGCAGTTTATGGGGGGATCTCGCGTTCTTC. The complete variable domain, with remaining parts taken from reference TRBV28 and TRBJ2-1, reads DVKVTQSSRYLVKRTGEKVFLECVQDMDHENMFWYRQDPGLGLRLIYFSYDVKMKEKGDIPEGYSVSREKKERFSLILESASTNQTSMYLCASSLWGDLAFFGPGTRLTVL.

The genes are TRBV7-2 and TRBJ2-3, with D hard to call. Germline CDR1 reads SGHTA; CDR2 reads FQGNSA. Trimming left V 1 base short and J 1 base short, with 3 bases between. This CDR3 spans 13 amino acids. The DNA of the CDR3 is TGTGCCAGCAGCTTAGGGGGCACAGATACGCAGTATTTT. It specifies CASSLGGTDTQYF. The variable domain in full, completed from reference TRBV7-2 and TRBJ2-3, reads GAGVSQSPSNKVTEKGKDVELRCDPISGHTALYWYRQSLGQGLEFLIYFQGNSAPDKSGLPSDRFSAERTGGSVSTLTIQRTQQEDSAVYLCASSLGGTDTQYFGPGTRLTVL.

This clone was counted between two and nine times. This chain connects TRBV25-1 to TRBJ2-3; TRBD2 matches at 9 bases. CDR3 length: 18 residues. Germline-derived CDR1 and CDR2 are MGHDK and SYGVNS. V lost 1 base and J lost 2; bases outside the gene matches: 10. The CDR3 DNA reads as TGTGCCAGCAGTGAATGGGGTAGCGGGGGCTCCTTCACAGATACGCAGTATTTT. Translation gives CASSEWGSGGSFTDTQYF.

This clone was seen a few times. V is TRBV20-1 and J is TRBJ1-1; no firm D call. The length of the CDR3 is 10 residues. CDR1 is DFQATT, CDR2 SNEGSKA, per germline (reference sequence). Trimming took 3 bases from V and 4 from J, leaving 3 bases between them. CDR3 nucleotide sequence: TGCAGTGCTAGTAGCACTGAAGCTTTCTTT. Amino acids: CSASSTEAFF.

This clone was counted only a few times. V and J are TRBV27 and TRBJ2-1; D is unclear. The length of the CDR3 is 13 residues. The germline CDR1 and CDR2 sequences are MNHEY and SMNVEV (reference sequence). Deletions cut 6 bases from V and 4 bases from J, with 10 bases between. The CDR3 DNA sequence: TGTGCCAGCAGAACGGGCCAATACAATGAGCAGTTCTTC. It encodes CASRTGQYNEQFF.